The 3 T cell receptor beta chains below all came from one sample that was sequenced in a study of breast tumors, draining lymph nodes, adjacent tissues. TCRdb itself ran the multiplex PCR reads through MiXCR, one entry per CDR3 protein. The repertoire holds 160,000 or so distinct CDR3 sequences, 33% seen once, with more than 3.5% in the top ten. Samples came from axillary lymph nodes draining the breast cancer. The sequenced material came from axillary lymph node tissue. The receptor source for this set is a female donor with breast cancer. Some clones in this sample may be carry-over from other donors' samples.

The chain uses TRBV6-2 or TRBV6-3 and TRBJ1-2; TRBD1 matches 9 bases. V shed 5 bases and J 2 bases; nucleotides not matched to a gene: 6. Germline loops: CDR1 MNHEY, CDR2 SVGEGT. CDR3 length: 15 residues. The CDR3 region is CASSLHGTGNYGYTF. DNA of the CDR3: TGTGCCAGCAGTCTACACGGGACAGGGAACTATGGCTACACCTTC.

This clonotype came up many times. The V gene is TRBV30, the J gene TRBJ2-7; TRBD2 matches 7 bases. CDR1 and CDR2 from the germline V gene are GTSNPN and SVGIG (reference sequence). The CDR3 spans 12 residues. CDR3 sequence reads: CASRGVRREQYF. CDR3 DNA: TGTGCGTCCCGGGGGGTCAGACGCGAGCAGTACTTC.

The rearrangement links TRBV6-7 to TRBJ2-5; the D is unclear. TRBV6-7 is treated as an ORF (open reading frame) with a function not yet certain. There are 19 residues in the CDR3. The ends were cut back, 5 bases at V and 1 base at J, with 26 bases in the middle. CDR3 amino acids: CASSDLGNLTNKCQETQYF. DNA of the CDR3: TGTGCCAGCAGTGACTTGGGGAATTTGACCAACAAGTGCCAAGAGACCCAGTACTTC.